A single sample is the source of the 13 T cell receptor beta chains below, sequenced in a study of identical twins (dated by TCRdb to 2016 to 2017). Library generation was performed with 5' RACE. The data were produced on an Illumina HiSeq 2000. TCRdb took the public reads, trimmed them with fastp at Q25, ran MiXCR for clone calling and kept in-frame beta chains. Rows are unified per CDR3 protein, each entry keeping the most common DNA and genes. The sample table contains fewer than 650,000 distinct CDR3 sequences; only one count was recorded for approximately 10% of them. 3% of the sample is taken by the ten largest. These data also featured in a second study, about yellow fever vaccine responses in identical twins.

The sample was PBMCs. The receptor source for this set is a woman in her late teens or twenties in good health.

The chain employs TRBV30 and TRBJ1-1; a possible D gene is TRBD1 (5 bases). The ends were cut back, 1 base at V and 6 bases at J, with 18 bases in the middle. Germline loops: CDR1 GTSNPN, CDR2 SVGIG (reference sequence). The CDR3 spans 15 residues. The CDR3 protein is CAWSGVRGAGSEAFF. CDR3 in DNA: TGTGCCTGGAGTGGTGTGCGGGGCGCGGGCTCTGAAGCTTTCTTT.

This chain uses TRBV3-1 with TRBJ2-5; D may match TRBD1 or TRBD2 (5 bases each). CDR3 length: 16 amino acids. V was clipped by 1 base and J by 4 bases, with 16 bases between them. CDR1 and CDR2 (germline): LGHDT, YNNKEL (reference sequence). This CDR3 reads CASSQGVGGSAETQYF. The CDR3 coding sequence is TGTGCCAGCAGCCAAGGGGTTGGGGGTTCTGCAGAGACCCAGTACTTC.

The table lists this clonotype with many counts. This chain connects TRBV12-3 or TRBV12-4 to TRBJ2-6; D is undetermined. The ends were cut back, 3 bases at V and 0 bases at J, with 24 bases in the middle. The CDR3 contains 21 residues. The CDR3 coding sequence is TGTGCCAGCAGTTTTTTCCCTAAAGCTCGGACGGAAAGCTCTGGGGCCAACGTCCTGACTTTC. It codes for CASSFFPKARTESSGANVLTF.

This clonotype was observed a handful of times. J is TRBJ2-5 and V is TRBV12-3 or TRBV12-4; 11 bases map to TRBD1. The CDR3 is 17 residues long. V gave up 6 bases and J gave up 3 bases; unmatched junction bases: 12. The CDR3 DNA is TGTGCCAGCAGCCGCCCATGGGGGACAGGGGGGGAAGAGACCCAGTACTTC. It is translated as CASSRPWGTGGEETQYF.

The chain has TRBV6-1 and TRBJ1-1, with TRBD1 matching over 7 bases. The CDR3 length is 13 residues. Losses at the gene ends were 8 bases for V and 1 base for J; bases not matched to a gene: 4. Germline V gene data show CDR1 as MNHNS and CDR2 as SASEGT. As DNA, the CDR3 is TGTGCCAGCCGACAGGGCGCGAACACTGAAGCTTTCTTT. Protein: CASRQGANTEAFF.

This clonotype was detected only a few times. The rearrangement joins TRBV29-1 to TRBJ1-2; TRBD1 agrees at 9 bases. The J segment lost 8 bases and the V segment lost 4 bases, leaving 8 bases of the junction unmatched. The CDR3 loop spans 13 amino acids. Germline V gene lookup returns CDR1 SQVTM and CDR2 ANQGSEA. This chain's CDR3 is CSVGNRGRGGYTF. Here the CDR3 DNA reads TGCAGCGTTGGTAACAGGGGGCGCGGCGGCTACACCTTC.

At least ten counts were recorded for this clonotype. The J gene is TRBJ1-5, the V gene TRBV18; no clear D gene. Trimming removed 2 bases from V and 4 bases from J, with 3 bases in between. Germline V gene sequence: CDR1 KGHSH, CDR2 LQKENI. The CDR3 contains 12 residues. The CDR3 loop is CASSPGNQPQHF. The CDR3 nucleotides read TGTGCCAGCTCACCAGGGAATCAGCCCCAGCATTTT.

This clonotype was counted many times. This chain links TRBV5-1 with TRBJ2-1; 8 bases agree with TRBD1. Germline-derived CDR1 and CDR2 are SGHRS and YFSETQ. The V gene end was trimmed by 3 bases and the J gene end by 8 bases; junction bases not matched to a gene: 7. CDR3 length: 14 amino acids. CDR3 in amino acids: CASSSDRVTDEQFF. CDR3 bases: TGCGCCAGCAGCTCGGACAGGGTTACGGATGAGCAGTTCTTC.

V gene TRBV4-2 combines with J gene TRBJ2-3; TRBD1 might be the D (5 bases). CDR1 and CDR2 (germline): LGHNA, YNFKEQ. V was pared by 4 bases and J by 0 bases, with 14 bases between. This CDR3 region has 16 residues. The CDR3 reads CASSRLGQASTDTQYF. CDR3 coding DNA: TGTGCCAGCAGCCGGCTGGGGCAGGCTAGCACAGATACGCAGTATTTT.

This clonotype was found many times. The J gene is TRBJ2-2, the V gene TRBV7-9; TRBD2 matches 9 bases. Germline V gene lookup returns CDR1 SEHNR and CDR2 FQNEAQ (reference sequence). J was trimmed by 6 bases and V by 11 bases; bases with no gene match: 10. CDR3 length: 14 residues. CDR3 DNA: TGTGCCGGACGACTAGCGGTATCGCCCGGGGAGCTGTTTTTT. This codes for CAGRLAVSPGELFF.

The chain is built from TRBV10-3 and TRBJ2-1; TRBD2 matches 10 bases. CDR3 size: 14 residues. CDR1 and CDR2 from the germline V gene are ENHRY and SYGVKD. V shed 5 bases and J 4 bases; nucleotides not matched to a gene: 2. Written as DNA, the CDR3 is TGTGCCATCAGTAGACTAGCGGGTTACAATGAGCAGTTCTTC. Its protein product is CAISRLAGYNEQFF.

The sample holds many counts of this clonotype. The rearrangement uses TRBV7-9 and TRBJ1-4, with a weak D call TRBD1 (6 bases). This CDR3 comprises 14 residues. Trimming took 5 bases from V and 1 from J, leaving 8 bases between them. In germline, CDR1 is SEHNR, CDR2 FQNEAQ (reference sequence). This CDR3 is CASSRGKTNEKLFF. In DNA, the CDR3 is TGTGCCAGCAGCAGGGGGAAAACTAATGAAAAACTGTTTTTT.

This clonotype was seen only a few times. The chain links TRBV12-3 or TRBV12-4 to TRBJ2-5, with TRBD2 identical over 9 bases. The CDR3 consists of 18 residues. J gave up 4 bases and V 5 bases, and 17 bases lay outside the gene matches. CDR3 sequence: CASSTIALAGSRRETQYF. CDR3 DNA sequence: TGTGCCAGCAGTACAATTGCCCTAGCGGGGTCCCGTCGAGAGACCCAGTACTTC.